This T cell receptor (beta chain) was sequenced during a study of molecular identifiers for immune sequencing clone quantification. Trimming removed 5 bases from V and 6 bases from J, with 24 bases in between. This CDR3 spans 17 amino acids. Germline V gene lookup returns CDR1 MDHEN and CDR2 SYDVKM. A CD8+CD4-CCR7+CD45RA+ phenotype served as the sorting definition for naive CD8 T cells. TCRdb used MiXCR to reprocess the PCR reads, holding one entry per CDR3 protein. The table lists over 300,000 distinct CDR3 sequences, over 20% of them singletons. This clonotype has a count of ten or more. The source material was naive CD8+ T cells from blood, with Jurkat cell RNA spiked in. Subset defined: FACS-sorted CD8+CD4-CCR7+CD45RA+ naive T cells. The chain has TRBV28 and TRBJ2-3, with D possibly matching TRBD2 (6 bases). The TCR sequence derives from a human donor in good health. Some libraries in this study had Jurkat cell RNA spiked in. This CDR3 reads CASSPPLRTGVADTQYF. For the CDR3, the DNA is TGTGCCAGCAGTCCCCCCTTGAGAACGGGAGTGGCTGATACGCAGTATTTT. Variable domain in full (rest from reference TRBV28 and TRBJ2-3): DVKVTQSSRYLVKRTGEKVFLECVQDMDHENMFWYRQDPGLGLRLIYFSYDVKMKEKGDIPEGYSVSREKKERFSLILESASTNQTSMYLCASSPPLRTGVADTQYFGPGTRLTVL.